This TCR beta chain was identified in a study of control samples from healthy donors and cancer patients. TCRdb keeps only in-frame clones here, not all; method: immunoSEQ multiplex PCR. Among 100,000 to 150,000 clones listed, roughly 90% were seen once. CDR3 length equals 14 residues. V shed 1 base and J shed 1 base, with 8 bases lying between them. The germline CDR1 and CDR2 sequences are SGHNT and YYREEE (reference sequence). The TCR sequence derives from a man aged 18 to 35 in good health. The rearrangement links TRBV5-4 to TRBJ1-1; no reliable D call. The sample taken for sequencing was blood. CDR3: CASSLITGNTEAFF. The CDR3, as DNA: TGTGCCAGCAGCTTGATAACCGGGAACACTGAAGCTTTCTTT.